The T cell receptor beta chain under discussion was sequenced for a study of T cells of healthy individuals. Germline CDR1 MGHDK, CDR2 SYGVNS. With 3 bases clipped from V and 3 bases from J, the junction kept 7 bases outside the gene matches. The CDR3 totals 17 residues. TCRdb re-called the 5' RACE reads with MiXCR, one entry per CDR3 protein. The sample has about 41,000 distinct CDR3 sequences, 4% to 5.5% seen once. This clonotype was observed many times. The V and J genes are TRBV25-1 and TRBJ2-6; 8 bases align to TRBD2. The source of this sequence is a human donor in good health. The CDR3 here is CASSDLEAGDGANVLTF. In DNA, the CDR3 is TGTGCCAGCAGTGACCTGGAAGCGGGAGATGGGGCCAACGTCCTGACTTTC.